This T cell receptor (beta chain) originates from a study of cytomegalovirus exposure and HLA in healthy donors (dated by TCRdb to 2015 to 2018). Regarding the research as a whole: An earlier analysis of some 620 of the donors reported about 260 Gb of sequence data and 117 million unique TCR beta sequences obtained from roughly 170 million T cells. An early release covering around 630 HLA-typed donors comprised roughly 300 gigabases of sequencing data and approximately 80 million unique TCR sequences. Of the roughly 410 genotyped donors, approximately 81% were placed in the genetic ancestry cluster associated with self-reported Caucasian donors. The aim of the study was to test whether cataloging public T cell receptors could identify signatures of past pathogen exposure. Using immunosequencing, the study profiled T cell repertoires from fewer than 700 subjects and related those repertoires to cytomegalovirus serostatus. A separate validation cohort of some 130 different subjects was used in addition to the approximately 610-subject first cohort. The study combined high-throughput TCR immunosequencing, statistical association of individual TCRs with disease status, and machine learning to predict cytomegalovirus infection status. In a later analysis, previously published TCR beta repertoires from 666 donors were re-analyzed and high-resolution HLA genotyping was added so that TCR occurrence patterns could be studied. Rather than drawing on any new phenotypic data, the later analysis identified candidate immune exposures from TCR beta sequences and the way those sequences occurred across donors. In an earlier analysis of roughly 600 of the donors, high-throughput TCR beta sequencing was used to judge whether each TCR beta V gene segment behaved as functional or pseudogenic. Donor age, sex, ethnicity and CMV serostatus were collected together with the repertoire data. In a later genetic analysis, genome-wide SNP genotypes for about three fifths of the roughly 670 donors were used, and that subset was treated as a discovery cohort. All discovery cohort repertoires had been generated on a single sequencing platform. Class I and class II HLA loci were covered by the typing at four-digit resolution. The number of donors typed differed by locus, with 629-630 for A, B, C, DRB1 and DQB1, 522 for DQA1, under 610 for DPA1, and approximately 470 for DPB1. A handful of DR-DQ haplotypes were handled as single units for association and clustering because linkage in the cohort was strong. Among over 350 genotyped donors of the cohort, an average of 235,054 unique TCR beta nucleotide sequences were sequenced per donor, roughly 20% of them non-productive. The research as a whole found: Compared with the roughly 670-donor mean, donors in an Asian-associated ancestry cluster had fewer N-insertions in productive TCRs, according to a later genetic analysis. A group of highly shared sequence variants was considered likely to be a technical artifact of the sequencing pipeline. A later analysis found that most CMV-associated TCR beta chains appeared HLA-restricted, with HLA associations seemingly driven largely by CMV exposure. Correlated functional status among segregating V segments might be attributable to linkage disequilibrium, but an unknown experimental factor could not be ruled out. Several of the top co-occurrence clusters appeared to be linked to parvovirus B19, influenza, CMV and Epstein-Barr virus, according to a later analysis. Some IMGT-functional V segments, including TRBV6-2 and TRBV6-3, could not be distinguished by the 87-base-pair reads and were therefore excluded. V-gene and J-gene trimming of TCR beta chains was associated with a missense DCLRE1C variant in a later genetic analysis, and the association was replicated in an independent cohort. A further reported finding was that TCR beta sequences accurately predicted the HLA-A and HLA-B alleles for most subjects in the first cohort. Because counts were too low, 15 to 20 rarely observed V segments, including chromosome 9 orphons, were excluded from the earlier analysis of 587 of the donors. Because some donors lacked HLA typing at each locus, the association tests relied only on the typed subset. At a false discovery rate of 0.05, a later analysis linked under 20,000 TCR beta sequences to specific HLA alleles. In a later analysis, HLA-associated TCR beta chains showed more clonal expansion and lower generation probabilities than non-associated chains that were equally common. The authors suggested that the approach could potentially be generalized to other disease states and immunological phenotypes. In both the original and validation cohorts, the classifier was reported to diagnose cytomegalovirus status with high specificity and sensitivity. Broadly in line with IMGT annotations, most TCR beta V segments showed up in productive rearrangements about 87% or about 30% of the time in an earlier analysis of around 600 of the donors. In this cohort, only TCR beta chains were sequenced, and detectable features were limited by the absence of alpha or paired-chain data. Assigning TCR associations to individual alleles was difficult when HLA alleles, especially DR and DQ, strongly co-occurred. According to a later analysis, TCR association rates differed among HLA loci, with DRB1 alleles showing the most associated TCRs and HLA-C alleles showing the fewest. Most TCR sequences were observed very rarely across donors, whereas some public TCRs were present in many individuals. Immune exposure information for the cohort was limited to CMV serostatus. A total of 164 TCR beta chains were listed by the study as associated with cytomegalovirus. The presence/absence analyses assumed that sequencing depth was roughly uniform across donors, and that assumption may not be true. A few of the identified cytomegalovirus-associated TCR beta chains were confirmed in vitro to be specific for cytomegalovirus antigens.

Library preparation used the immunoSEQ multiplex PCR assay. For the multiplex PCR, a mixture combining 60 forward primers for TCR Vbeta segments and 13 reverse primers for TCR Jbeta segments was used. A multiplex PCR assay on genomic DNA amplified the CDR3 region of rearranged TCR beta genes. The amplified TCR beta libraries were sequenced on the Illumina HiSeq System as 87-base-pair reads. In the source study's methods: A later analysis tallied around 82 million unique TCR beta chains across the 666 repertoires, and around 10 million of those chains were shared by two or more donors. To remove PCR and sequencing errors, raw reads were error-corrected and collapsed into unique sequences using a nearest-neighbor algorithm that merged closely related sequences. V, D and J gene segments were assigned by aligning CDR3 sequences to IMGT reference sequences. For a sequence to be retained, a match of at least six nucleotides was required to both a V gene segment and a J gene segment. A rearrangement counted as productive if the CDR3 had no stop codons and remained in frame with V and J, and every other rearrangement counted as non-productive. Following IMGT convention, CDR3 was defined as the stretch from the second conserved V-encoded cysteine to the conserved J-encoded phenylalanine. The earlier analysis of about 640 of the donors excluded any sequence lacking an unambiguous match to a single V gene segment. An earlier analysis of around 600 of the donors classified V segments as functional when productive rearrangements were above 56.7% and as segregating when the standard deviation between donors was above 5%. A statistical classification framework was developed to diagnose cytomegalovirus status using the catalog of TCR beta chain sequences. A later analysis assigned V and J genes by comparing TCR nucleotide sequences with IMGT/GENE-DB human TR gene sequences. The TCRdist pipeline was used in a later analysis to assign CDR3 sequences and most-parsimonious VDJ recombination scenarios. In a later analysis, every TCR beta chain was defined by the combination of its CDR3 amino acid sequence and its V-gene family, and reads without a unique V-gene family were dropped. A later analysis removed over 500 highly shared, low-generation-probability nucleotide sequences to deal with suspected cross-contamination and a sequencing artifact. For each public chain, a later analysis derived a clonal expansion index from normalized ranks of inferred template counts within each repertoire. In a later analysis, generation probabilities were computed using a VDJ recombination model fitted to out-of-frame rearrangements, and the results were checked against IGoR. A later analysis scored TCR-TCR, TCR-HLA and TCR-CMV co-occurrence with hypergeometric tests, applying a repertoire-size bias correction to TCR pairs. In a later analysis, false discovery rates were estimated by permuting HLA or CMV assignments 20 times. In a later analysis, co-occurring TCRs were grouped with DBSCAN, and TCRdist sequence similarity was added when clustering was performed within HLA-allele-positive subsets. Repertoires with fewer than 30,000 or more than 120,000 public chains, plus five repertoires with anomalous nucleotide sharing, were excluded from co-occurrence clustering. TCRdb's version of the immuneACCESS table is confined to in-frame rearrangements and falls short of the full clone set. An unresolved V gene accounts for under half of the shortfall where checked; the remainder is of unknown origin. The V and J calls and clone size come from that table; D and trimming were worked out from the DNA. For this sample there are under 200,000 clones; roughly 70% appear just once. Approximately 1.4% of the sample is in the top ten clones.

The cohort comprised several hundred healthy bone marrow donors. At the time of sampling, every cohort member was nominally healthy, though immune exposures that went unrecorded were likely present. The donor tested CMV seronegative and was one of the 352 seronegative cohort members. Every donor gave a peripheral blood sample, and the peripheral blood mononuclear cells from that sample were used for TCR beta sequencing. The Qiagen DNeasy Blood Extraction Kit was used to extract genomic DNA from the blood cell samples. Concerning this clone itself: The antigen it recognizes is unknown. Base quality data are lacking; no much larger clone is found one base away.

From the cysteine through the phenylalanine, the CDR3 covers 15 amino acids. Only the CDR3 DNA is retained, 45 bases long and in frame from the first base. The germline V gene (reference sequence) gives CDR1 as SEHNR and CDR2 as FQNEAQ. Unmatched junction bases come to 7, with V trimmed by 6 bases and J by 4 bases. The rearrangement combines TRBV7-9 with TRBJ1-2; 11 nucleotides in the junction match TRBD1. This receptor was taken from a girl between 5 and 17 years old in good health and CMV-seronegative. Material: PBMCs. The bases are TGTGCCAGCAGAGTACCGGGACAGGGGGGCTATGGCTACACCTTC. This yields the protein CASRVPGQGGYGYTF.